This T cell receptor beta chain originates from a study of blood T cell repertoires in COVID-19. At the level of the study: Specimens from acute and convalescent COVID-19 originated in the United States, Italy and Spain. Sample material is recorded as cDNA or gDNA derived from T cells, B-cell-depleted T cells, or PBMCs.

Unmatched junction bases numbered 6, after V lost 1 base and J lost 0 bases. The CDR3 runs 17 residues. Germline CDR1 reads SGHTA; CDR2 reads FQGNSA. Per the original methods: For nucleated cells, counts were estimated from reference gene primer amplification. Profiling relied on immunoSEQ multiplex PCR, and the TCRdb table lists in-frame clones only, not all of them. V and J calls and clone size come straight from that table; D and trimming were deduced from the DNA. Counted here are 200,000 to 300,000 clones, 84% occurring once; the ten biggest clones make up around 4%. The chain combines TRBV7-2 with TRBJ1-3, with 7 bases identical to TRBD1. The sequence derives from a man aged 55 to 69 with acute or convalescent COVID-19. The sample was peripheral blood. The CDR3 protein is CASSLGQGLSSGNTIYF. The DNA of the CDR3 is TGTGCCAGCAGCTTAGGACAGGGCCTAAGCTCTGGAAACACCATATATTTT.